These 15 T cell receptor beta chains share one sample of origin, sequenced in a study of tumor-infiltrating lymphocytes in primary liver carcinoma. The authors made TCR beta cDNA from approximately 500 ng total RNA with a constant-region primer. Each TCR beta library was derived from three nested multiplex PCR rounds that employed slightly modified ARM-PCR. TRBV1-TRBV30 forward primers paired with a C-beta reverse primer were used in the first two PCR rounds, which ran about 11 cycles each. MiXCR, run by TCRdb on the multiplex PCR reads, gives a single entry per CDR3 protein. The table has around 70,000 distinct CDR3 sequences, about 72% seen once. Between roughly 17 and 33 mg of unsorted bulk tissue served as the source from which RNA and DNA were co-extracted. Sequencing was done on a sample of liver tumor tissue from sampling region 4. Subset described: tumor region T4, right-lateral pole. These receptors were collected from a man aged 35-49 years with primary liver carcinoma and hepatitis B virus infection.

A word on this clonotype: The junction shows a germline mismatch at one end, possibly a read error. This sequence joins TRBV11-2 and TRBJ2-7, with TRBD2 matching 7 bases. This CDR3 has 15 residues. CDR1 and CDR2 from the germline V gene are SGHAT and FQNNGV. The CDR3 DNA reads as TGTGCCAGCAGCTTAAATGGCGGGGGTTTTTACGGGCAGTACTTC. It translates to CASSLNGGGFYGQYF.

Points on this clonotype: At one boundary the junction diverges from the germline segment, which might be a read error. The chain recombines TRBV4-1 with TRBJ2-2; 8 bases map to TRBD1. This CDR3 region has 15 residues. Germline loops: CDR1 MGHRA, CDR2 YSYEKL. The CDR3 DNA reads as TGCGCCAGTAGTCTGGACAGGGTTTTCACCGGGGAGCTGTTATTT. Amino acid sequence: CASSLDRVFTGELLF.

On this clonotype: This may be a read error: a much more frequent sequence differs by one nucleotide. This rearrangement joins TRBV5-8 to TRBJ2-2, with a weak D call TRBD1 (6 bases). Germline values: CDR1 SGHTS, CDR2 YDEGEE. The CDR3 consists of 17 residues. The CDR3 coding sequence is TGTGCCAGCAGCTTGGATTATGGGCAGGGGCGTCCCGGGGAGCTGCTTTTT. Translation gives CASSLDYGQGRPGELLF.

This clonotype was observed many times. The V gene is TRBV5-4, the J gene TRBJ2-7, with TRBD1 matching over 7 bases. The CDR3 is made up of 15 amino acids. Trimming took 3 bases from V and 6 from J; bases not matched to a gene: 12. Germline CDR1 and CDR2: SGHNT and YYREEE (reference sequence). CDR3 region: CASSSSPDRFGEQYF. The CDR3, as DNA: TGTGCCAGCAGCTCGTCGCCGGACAGGTTCGGCGAGCAGTACTTC.

J is TRBJ2-1 and V is TRBV2, with D possibly called TRBD1 or TRBD2 (5 bases each). The CDR3 consists of 15 residues. Germline assignment: CDR1 SNHLY and CDR2 FYNNEI. The V end was cut by 6 bases, the J end by 3 bases, with 15 bases between. The CDR3 is CASSHGACRYNEQFF. As DNA, the CDR3 is TGTGCCAGCAGCCACGGGGCTTGCCGCTACAATGAGCAGTTCTTC.

There are a few counts of this clonotype. One end of the junction fails to match germline, which may point to a read error. The genes are TRBV28 and TRBJ2-2; TRBD1 aligns across 10 bases. There are 15 residues in the CDR3. Germline V gene data show CDR1 as MDHEN and CDR2 as SYDVKM. The CDR3 region has the DNA TGTGCCAGCAGTTTGACAGGGGGCGGCACCGGGAAGCTGTTTTTT. Its translation is CASSLTGGGTGKLFF.

To note about this clonotype: Mismatch with germline at one junction end may stem from a read error. This chain links TRBV11-2 with TRBJ1-3; D is ambiguous. Germline V CDR1 and CDR2: SGHAT, FQNNGV. The CDR3 is 15 amino acids. CDR3 sequence reads: CASSLNRASGNTIYF. CDR3 bases: TGTGCCAGCAGCCTAAATAGAGCATCTGGTAACACCATATATTTT.

This chain connects TRBV11-2 to TRBJ2-3, with 11 bases fitting TRBD2. This CDR3 spans 18 amino acids. Trimming took 2 bases from V and 5 from J; bases not matched to a gene: 12. Germline V gene lookup returns CDR1 SGHAT and CDR2 FQNNGV. The DNA of the CDR3 is TGTGCCAGCAGCTTAACTACTAGCGGGAGCGTGGGACGAGATACGCAGTATTTT. Translation gives CASSLTTSGSVGRDTQYF. Looking up the rest from reference TRBV11-2 and TRBJ2-3 gives the full variable domain: EAGVAQSPRYKIIEKRQSVAFWCNPISGHATLYWYQQILGQGPKLLIQFQNNGVVDDSQLPKDRFSAERLKGVDSTLKIQPAKLEDSAVYLCASSLTTSGSVGRDTQYFGPGTRLTVL.

This clonotype has a single count. At one of its ends the junction is not consistent with the germline gene, which may arise from a read error. The CDR3 loop is CASSLDRSSGRTINF. In DNA, the CDR3 is TGCGCCAGCAGCCTCGACAGGTCCTCTGGACGCACCATAAATTTT. V usage is TRBV4-1 and J usage is TRBJ1-3; D is perhaps TRBD1 (6 bases). Per germline, CDR1 MGHRA and CDR2 YSYEKL. This CDR3 contains 15 residues.

This clonotype was picked up many times. The V and J genes are TRBV18 and TRBJ2-1; 7 bases are shared with TRBD2. Germline CDR1 KGHSH, CDR2 LQKENI. Trimming removed 4 bases from V and 3 bases from J; junction bases left unmatched: 3. CDR3 length equals 14 residues. This CDR3 is CASSRPGGYNEQFF. The CDR3 bases are TGTGCCAGCTCACGACCGGGAGGCTACAATGAGCAGTTCTTC.

Turning to this clonotype: The conserved closing phenylalanine or tryptophan is absent in this CDR3, likely reflecting a read error. The limits of the CDR3 on the DNA are not certain, so only TCRdb's listed CDR3 is given. J is TRBJ2-2 and V is TRBV6-5. Germline assignment: CDR1 MNHEY and CDR2 SVGAGI. The CDR3 has 15 amino acids, counting both end residues. CDR3 sequence reads: CASSNAVDGTGELFL.

This clonotype was recorded a few times. This clone may be a read error of a much larger clone one base away. The chain uses TRBV12-3 or TRBV12-4 and TRBJ2-5; D remains unclear. The length of the CDR3 is 12 residues. For the CDR3, the DNA is TGTGCCAGCAGTCTACCGGGTTTGGCCCACTACTTC. This encodes CASSLPGLAHYF.

With respect to this clonotype: One junction end does not reproduce the germline sequence, and a read error may be involved. The V call is TRBV24-1, the J call TRBJ2-1; D possibly corresponds to TRBD2 (5 bases). The CDR3 is made up of 16 amino acids. Germline V lookup: CDR1 KGHDR, CDR2 SFDVKD. CDR3 amino acids: CATSDFQRTGSDEQSF. In nucleotides, the CDR3 is TGTGCCACCAGTGATTTTCAACGGACGGGGAGCGATGAGCAGTCCTTC.

This clonotype came up many times. This sequence joins TRBV7-8 and TRBJ1-3; D is unresolved. V was trimmed by 1 base and J by 0 bases, leaving 10 bases between them. Germline CDR1 SGHVS, CDR2 FQNEAQ. The CDR3 extends over 16 amino acids. The CDR3 region has the DNA TGTGCCAGCAGCTTAGGAGGACTGTTCTCTGGAAACACCATATATTTT. Its translation: CASSLGGLFSGNTIYF.

This clonotype was counted ten times or more. The V gene is TRBV4-2, the J gene TRBJ2-1, with 10 positions matching TRBD2. V gave up 0 bases and J gave up 3 bases; unmatched junction bases: 5. The CDR3 runs to 17 residues. Germline values: CDR1 LGHNA, CDR2 YNFKEQ. CDR3 bases: TGTGCCAGCAGCCAAGAACCCGGGACTAGCGTCTACAATGAGCAGTTCTTC. Protein sequence: CASSQEPGTSVYNEQFF.